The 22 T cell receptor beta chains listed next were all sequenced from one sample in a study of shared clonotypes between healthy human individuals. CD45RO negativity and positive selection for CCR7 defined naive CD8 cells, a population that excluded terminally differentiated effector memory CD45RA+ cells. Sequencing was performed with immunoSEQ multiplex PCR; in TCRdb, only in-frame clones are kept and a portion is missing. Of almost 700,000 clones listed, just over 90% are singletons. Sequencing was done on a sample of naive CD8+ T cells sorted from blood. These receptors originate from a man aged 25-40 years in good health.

The CDR3 bases are TGTGCCAGCAGCTTAGCGGGACAGGGCAGCGATGAGCAGTTCTTC. This gives the protein CASSLAGQGSDEQFF. The chain is built from TRBV7-9 and TRBJ2-1; 9 nucleotides agree with TRBD1. The CDR3 loop spans 15 amino acids. Trimming at V came to 0 bases and at J to 8 bases, leaving 5 bases not matched to a gene. The germline V gene has CDR1 SEHNR and CDR2 FQNEAQ (reference sequence).

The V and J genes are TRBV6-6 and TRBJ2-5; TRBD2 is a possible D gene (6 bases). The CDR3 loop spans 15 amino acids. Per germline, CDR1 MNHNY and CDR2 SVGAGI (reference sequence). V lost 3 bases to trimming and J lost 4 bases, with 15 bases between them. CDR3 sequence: CASSYGGEGRETQYF. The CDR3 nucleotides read TGTGCCAGCAGTTATGGAGGGGAAGGAAGAGAGACCCAGTACTTC.

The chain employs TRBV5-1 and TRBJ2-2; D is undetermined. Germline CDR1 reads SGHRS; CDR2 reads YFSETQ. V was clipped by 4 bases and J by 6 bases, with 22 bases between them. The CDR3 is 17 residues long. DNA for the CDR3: TGCGCCAGCAGCCCGCCTGTCGTGGGATCTCATTCCGGGGAGCTGTTTTTT. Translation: CASSPPVVGSHSGELFF.

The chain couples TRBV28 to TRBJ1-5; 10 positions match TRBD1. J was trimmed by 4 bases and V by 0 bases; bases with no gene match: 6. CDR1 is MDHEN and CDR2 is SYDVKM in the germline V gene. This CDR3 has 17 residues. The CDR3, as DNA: TGTGCCAGCAGTTTATGGGGGACAGGGGCTTTTAATCAGCCCCAGCATTTT. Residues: CASSLWGTGAFNQPQHF. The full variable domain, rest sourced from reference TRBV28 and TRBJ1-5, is DVKVTQSSRYLVKRTGEKVFLECVQDMDHENMFWYRQDPGLGLRLIYFSYDVKMKEKGDIPEGYSVSREKKERFSLILESASTNQTSMYLCASSLWGTGAFNQPQHFGDGTRLSIL.

CDR3 protein: CAISDRTVRLAGERNGELFF. The CDR3 DNA reads as TGTGCCATCAGTGATCGGACAGTCAGACTAGCGGGAGAGCGTAACGGGGAGCTGTTTTTT. This chain joins TRBV10-3 and TRBJ2-2; the match to TRBD2 covers 12 bases. The CDR3 loop spans 20 amino acids. Losses at the gene ends were 3 bases for V and 7 bases for J; bases not matched to a gene: 18. Germline CDR1 ENHRY, CDR2 SYGVKD.

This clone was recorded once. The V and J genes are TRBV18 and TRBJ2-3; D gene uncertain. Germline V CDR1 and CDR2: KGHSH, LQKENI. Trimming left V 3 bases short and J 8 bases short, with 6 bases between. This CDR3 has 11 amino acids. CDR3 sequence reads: CASSPDRTQYF. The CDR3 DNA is TGTGCCAGCTCACCTGATCGTACGCAGTATTTT.

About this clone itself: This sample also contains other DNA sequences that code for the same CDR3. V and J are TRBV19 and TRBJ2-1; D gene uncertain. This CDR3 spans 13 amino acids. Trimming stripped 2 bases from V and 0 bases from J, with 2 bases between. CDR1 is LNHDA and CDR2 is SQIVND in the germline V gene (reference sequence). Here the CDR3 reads CASSITSYNEQFF. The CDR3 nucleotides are TGTGCCAGTAGTATAACCTCCTACAATGAGCAGTTCTTC.

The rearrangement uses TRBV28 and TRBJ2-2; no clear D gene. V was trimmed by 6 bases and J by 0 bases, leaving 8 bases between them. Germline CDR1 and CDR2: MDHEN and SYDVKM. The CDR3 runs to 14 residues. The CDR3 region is CASSAGANTGELFF. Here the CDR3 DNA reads TGTGCCAGCAGCGCCGGTGCGAACACCGGGGAGCTGTTTTTT. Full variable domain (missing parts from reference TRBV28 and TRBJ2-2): DVKVTQSSRYLVKRTGEKVFLECVQDMDHENMFWYRQDPGLGLRLIYFSYDVKMKEKGDIPEGYSVSREKKERFSLILESASTNQTSMYLCASSAGANTGELFFGEGSRLTVL.

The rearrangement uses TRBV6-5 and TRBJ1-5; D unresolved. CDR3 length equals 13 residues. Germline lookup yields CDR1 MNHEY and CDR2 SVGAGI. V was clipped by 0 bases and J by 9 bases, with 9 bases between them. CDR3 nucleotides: TGTGCCAGCAGTTACTCAGTGTCCGCGCCCCAGCATTTT. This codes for CASSYSVSAPQHF.

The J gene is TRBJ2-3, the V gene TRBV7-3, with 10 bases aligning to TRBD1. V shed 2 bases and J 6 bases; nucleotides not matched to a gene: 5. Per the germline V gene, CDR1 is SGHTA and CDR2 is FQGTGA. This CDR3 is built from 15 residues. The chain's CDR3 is CASSLWGTGADTQYF. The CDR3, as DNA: TGTGCCAGCAGCTTATGGGGGACAGGGGCCGATACGCAGTATTTT.

The CDR3: CASSLVGLQSYEQYF. The DNA for the CDR3 is TGTGCCAGCAGCTTAGTGGGCCTACAGAGTTACGAGCAGTACTTC. V and J are TRBV13 and TRBJ2-7; no firm D call. This CDR3 is built from 15 residues. CDR1 is PRHDT, CDR2 FYEKMQ, per germline (reference sequence). V lost 1 base to trimming and J lost 4 bases, with 14 bases between them.

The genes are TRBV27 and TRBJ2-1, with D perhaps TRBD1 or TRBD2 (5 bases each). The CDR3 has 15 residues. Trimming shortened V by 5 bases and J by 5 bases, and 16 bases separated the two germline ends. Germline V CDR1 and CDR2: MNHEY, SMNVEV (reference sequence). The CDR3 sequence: CASSASGTRNNEQFF. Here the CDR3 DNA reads TGTGCCAGCAGTGCCTCCGGGACGAGAAACAATGAGCAGTTCTTC.

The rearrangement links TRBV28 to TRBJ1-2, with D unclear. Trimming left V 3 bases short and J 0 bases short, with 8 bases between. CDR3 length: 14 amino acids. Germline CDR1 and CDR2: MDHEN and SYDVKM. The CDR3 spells CASSLGRTNYGYTF. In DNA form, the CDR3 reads TGTGCCAGCAGTTTGGGTAGGACTAACTATGGCTACACCTTC.

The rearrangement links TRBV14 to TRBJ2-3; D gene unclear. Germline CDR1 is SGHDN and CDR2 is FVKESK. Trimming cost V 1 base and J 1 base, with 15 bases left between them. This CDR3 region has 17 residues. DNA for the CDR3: TGTGCCAGCAGCCAAGTATCCCCGGTTGTGGGCACAGATACGCAGTATTTT. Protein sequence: CASSQVSPVVGTDTQYF.

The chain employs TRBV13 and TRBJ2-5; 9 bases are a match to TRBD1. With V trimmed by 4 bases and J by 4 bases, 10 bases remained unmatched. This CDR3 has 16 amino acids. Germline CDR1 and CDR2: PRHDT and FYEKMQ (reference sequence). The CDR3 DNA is TGTGCCAGCAGCTGGACCGGGACAGGGTTGCGAGAGACCCAGTACTTC. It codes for CASSWTGTGLRETQYF. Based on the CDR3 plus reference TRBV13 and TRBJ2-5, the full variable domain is AAGVIQSPRHLIKEKRETATLKCYPIPRHDTVYWYQQGPGQDPQFLISFYEKMQSDKGSIPDRFSAQQFSDYHSELNMSSLELGDSALYFCASSWTGTGLRETQYFGPGTRLLVL.

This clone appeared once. The CDR3 coding sequence is TGTGCCAGCTCGGACGGAGGCAGCAATCAGCCCCAGCATTTT. This translates into CASSDGGSNQPQHF. The genes are TRBV25-1 and TRBJ1-5; D is unresolved. Between the trimmed V and J ends, which lost 8 bases and 1 base, there was a span of 12 bases. Germline CDR1 is MGHDK and CDR2 is SYGVNS. CDR3 length: 14 residues.

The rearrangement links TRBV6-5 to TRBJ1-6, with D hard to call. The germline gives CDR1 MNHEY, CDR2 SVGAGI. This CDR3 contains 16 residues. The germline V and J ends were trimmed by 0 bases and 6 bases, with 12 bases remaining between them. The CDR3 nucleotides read TGTGCCAGCAGTTACTCGTCCACCGTTGTTAATTCACCCCTCCACTTT. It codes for CASSYSSTVVNSPLHF.

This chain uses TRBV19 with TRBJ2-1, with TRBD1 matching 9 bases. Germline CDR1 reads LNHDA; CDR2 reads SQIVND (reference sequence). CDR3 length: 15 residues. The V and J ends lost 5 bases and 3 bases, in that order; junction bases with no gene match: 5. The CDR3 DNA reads TGTGCCAGTAGTTTGCGGACAGGGGACTACAATGAGCAGTTCTTC. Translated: CASSLRTGDYNEQFF.

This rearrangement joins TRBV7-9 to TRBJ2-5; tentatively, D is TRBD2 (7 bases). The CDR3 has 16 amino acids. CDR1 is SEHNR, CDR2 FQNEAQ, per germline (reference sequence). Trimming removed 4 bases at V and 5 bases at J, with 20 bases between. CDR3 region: CASSSIMRGRGETQYF. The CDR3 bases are TGTGCCAGCAGCTCCATCATGCGGGGGCGCGGGGAGACCCAGTACTTC.

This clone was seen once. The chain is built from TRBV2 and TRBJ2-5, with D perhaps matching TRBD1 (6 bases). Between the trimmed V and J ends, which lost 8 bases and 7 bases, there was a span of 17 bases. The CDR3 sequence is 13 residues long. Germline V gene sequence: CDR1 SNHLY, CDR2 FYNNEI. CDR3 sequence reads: CASAVGALGTQYF. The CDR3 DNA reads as TGTGCCAGCGCGGTGGGGGCATTAGGGACCCAGTACTTC.

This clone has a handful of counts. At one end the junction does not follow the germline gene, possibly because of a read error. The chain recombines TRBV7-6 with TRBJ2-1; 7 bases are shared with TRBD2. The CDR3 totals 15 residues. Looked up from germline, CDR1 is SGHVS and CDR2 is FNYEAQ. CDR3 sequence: CASSLAASSYNEQFF. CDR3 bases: TGTGCCAGCAGCCTAGCGGCGAGCTCCTACAATGAGCAGTTCTTC.

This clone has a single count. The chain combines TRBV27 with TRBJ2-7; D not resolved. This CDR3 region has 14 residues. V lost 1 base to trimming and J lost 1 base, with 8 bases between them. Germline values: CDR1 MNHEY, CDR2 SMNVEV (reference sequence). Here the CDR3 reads CASSLFPVSYEQYF. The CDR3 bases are TGTGCCAGCAGTTTATTCCCAGTATCCTACGAGCAGTACTTC.